These T cell receptor beta chains were read from a single sample in a study of cytomegalovirus exposure and HLA in healthy donors. The method was immunoSEQ multiplex PCR; TCRdb's version includes in-frame clones alone and lacks a portion of them. The sample has about 98,000 clones; about 80% are singletons. The sample taken for sequencing was PBMCs. The receptor source for this set is a female donor in good health and CMV-seropositive. Each CDR3 is given with its conserved first and last residue. Each record gives: CDR3 DNA, CDR3 protein, J gene, V gene, clone size, D gene. The D gene is left open where the match is weak. A clone size is listed for some rows: how often the clone was seen (once, few, many), or a class if it is expanded.

DNA: TGTGCCAGCAGCGCTGGACAGGGGATGTCCTACAATGAGCAGTTCTTC; CDR3: CASSAGQGMSYNEQFF; J: TRBJ2-1; V: TRBV7-9; size: NA; D: TRBD1
DNA: TGTGCCAGCAGCTTAGCGAGCTCCTACGAGCAGTACTTC; CDR3: CASSLASSYEQYF; J: TRBJ2-7; V: TRBV7-6; size: few; D: NA
DNA: TGCGCCAGCAGCTCCCCCTCGGCGGGTGAGCAGTTCTTC; CDR3: CASSSPSAGEQFF; J: TRBJ2-1; V: TRBV5-1; size: few; D: NA
DNA: TGTGCCAGCAGCTTAAACAGGGGAGTTGTAGGAGATACGCAGTATTTT; CDR3: CASSLNRGVVGDTQYF; J: TRBJ2-3; V: TRBV5-4; size: NA; D: TRBD1
DNA: TGCGCCAGCAGCCCCTCTGGACAGGGGAATCAGCCCCAGCATTTT; CDR3: CASSPSGQGNQPQHF; J: TRBJ1-5; V: TRBV5-1; size: NA; D: TRBD1
DNA: TGTGCCAGCAGCTTCGTAACTAGCGGCTCCTACGAGCAGTACTTC; CDR3: CASSFVTSGSYEQYF; J: TRBJ2-7; V: TRBV7-2; size: once; D: TRBD2
DNA: TGTGCCAGCAGTGATAACAGGGGGGACACTGAAGCTTTCTTT; CDR3: CASSDNRGDTEAFF; J: TRBJ1-1; V: TRBV6-6; size: NA; D: TRBD1
DNA: TGCGCCAGCAGCTTGTTCGGGGACACCTACTCCGGGGAGCTGTTTTTT; CDR3: CASSLFGDTYSGELFF; J: TRBJ2-2; V: TRBV5-1; size: NA; D: NA
DNA: TGTGCCTGGAATTCGGCCAATTACGGGGAAAAACTGTTTTTT; CDR3: CAWNSANYGEKLFF; J: TRBJ1-4; V: TRBV30; size: few; D: NA
DNA: TGTGCCAGCAGTGAGAGCTCTGGGGCCAACGTCCTGACTTTC; CDR3: CASSESSGANVLTF; J: TRBJ2-6; V: TRBV6-5; size: NA; D: NA
DNA: TGTGCCACCCAACACTTTAGCGGGACGTACGAGCAGTACTTC; CDR3: CATQHFSGTYEQYF; J: TRBJ2-7; V: TRBV28; size: NA; D: TRBD2
DNA: TGTGCCAGCAGTGAAACCCGGGACAGGGTATACGAGCAGTACTTC; CDR3: CASSETRDRVYEQYF; J: TRBJ2-7; V: TRBV6-1; size: NA; D: TRBD1
DNA: TGCGCCAGCAGCTTTGATGGCGGGGGAAGAGGAAATGAGCAGTTCTTC; CDR3: CASSFDGGGRGNEQFF; J: TRBJ2-1; V: TRBV5-1; size: NA; D: TRBD2
DNA: TGTGCCAGCAGCGCTTTCAGGGACAGGGAAGAGACCCAGTACTTC; CDR3: CASSAFRDREETQYF; J: TRBJ2-5; V: TRBV5-4; size: NA; D: TRBD1
DNA: TGTGCCAGCAGCCAAGGACAGGGGGACACCGGGGAGCTGTTTTTT; CDR3: CASSQGQGDTGELFF; J: TRBJ2-2; V: TRBV4-2; size: NA; D: TRBD1
DNA: TGTGCCGTGCTCTCTGGGGGGCAAGAGACCCAGTACTTC; CDR3: CAVLSGGQETQYF; J: TRBJ2-5; V: TRBV28; size: NA; D: NA
DNA: TGTGCCAGCAGTGAATTTTCAGGCCAGGGAACTGAAGCTTTCTTT; CDR3: CASSEFSGQGTEAFF; J: TRBJ1-1; V: TRBV25-1; size: few; D: NA
DNA: TGTGCCAGCAGTTTAGCTCTAGCGGGGGGCGATGAGCAGTTCTTC; CDR3: CASSLALAGGDEQFF; J: TRBJ2-1; V: TRBV27; size: NA; D: TRBD2
DNA: TGTGCCAGCAAAAGCAGACAGCCGTCCTACGAGCAGTACTTC; CDR3: CASKSRQPSYEQYF; J: TRBJ2-7; V: TRBV27; size: few; D: NA
DNA: TGTGCCAGCAGCTCAGGGGGGAACGGTCCACAGGATACGCAGTATTTT; CDR3: CASSSGGNGPQDTQYF; J: TRBJ2-3; V: TRBV11-3; size: NA; D: NA
DNA: TGTGCCAGCAGTTACTCCGGGGGGGGGACCTACAATGAGCAGTTCTTC; CDR3: CASSYSGGGTYNEQFF; J: TRBJ2-1; V: TRBV6-5; size: NA; D: TRBD2
DNA: TGTGCCAGCAGCCCGAGGTCGCTAGCGGGAGAGTACGAGCAGTACTTC; CDR3: CASSPRSLAGEYEQYF; J: TRBJ2-7; V: TRBV7-8; size: NA; D: TRBD2
DNA: TGTGCCAGCAGCCAGGGGAATGAGCAGTTCTTC; CDR3: CASSQGNEQFF; J: TRBJ2-1; V: TRBV6-5; size: NA; D: NA
DNA: TGTGCCAGCAGCCTAAGGCTAAGCGGGGTTGGCACAGATACGCAGTATTTT; CDR3: CASSLRLSGVGTDTQYF; J: TRBJ2-3; V: TRBV9; size: NA; D: TRBD2
DNA: TGCAGCGTTGAAGAGCGGGGCCCCATACCCCCTGAAGCTTTCTTT; CDR3: CSVEERGPIPPEAFF; J: TRBJ1-1; V: TRBV29-1; size: NA; D: NA
DNA: TGCAGTGCTAGGACAGGGCGTGGCTACACCTTC; CDR3: CSARTGRGYTF; J: TRBJ1-2; V: TRBV20-1; size: NA; D: TRBD1
DNA: TGCAGCGTTGACCAGGCCGGCACCGGGGAGCTGTTTTTT; CDR3: CSVDQAGTGELFF; J: TRBJ2-2; V: TRBV29-1; size: NA; D: NA
DNA: TGTGCCAGCAGCATTCGAAGACAGGGGGGAGACCCCGGGGAGCTGTTTTTT; CDR3: CASSIRRQGGDPGELFF; J: TRBJ2-2; V: TRBV7-9; size: NA; D: TRBD1
DNA: TGTGCCTGGAGTCCCCGGACAGGAACATCCTACGAGCAGTACTTC; CDR3: CAWSPRTGTSYEQYF; J: TRBJ2-7; V: TRBV30; size: few; D: TRBD1
DNA: TGTGCCAGCAGCCTCGGGACAGGGACCGTGTCTGGTAGCAATCAGCCCCAGCATTTT; CDR3: CASSLGTGTVSGSNQPQHF; J: TRBJ1-5; V: TRBV7-9; size: NA; D: TRBD1
DNA: TGCGCCAGCAGTGATGAGGGCAGACCCACAGATACGCAGTATTTT; CDR3: CASSDEGRPTDTQYF; J: TRBJ2-3; V: TRBV10-1; size: NA; D: NA
DNA: TGCGCCAGCAGCCAACGACAGGGTTTGAAGCAGCCCCAGCATTTT; CDR3: CASSQRQGLKQPQHF; J: TRBJ1-5; V: TRBV4-1; size: NA; D: TRBD1
DNA: TGCAGCTTCACTAGCGGTCTCTCCTACAATGAGCAGTTCTTC; CDR3: CSFTSGLSYNEQFF; J: TRBJ2-1; V: TRBV29-1; size: few; D: TRBD2
DNA: TGTGCCACCAGCAGAGATCGGTTGGGGCATGGCCACACCTTC; CDR3: CATSRDRLGHGHTF; J: TRBJ1-2; V: TRBV15; size: NA; D: NA
DNA: TGTGCCAGCAGCTATGGGGGGGCCGGCGAGCAGTACTTC; CDR3: CASSYGGAGEQYF; J: TRBJ2-7; V: TRBV11-2; size: few; D: NA
DNA: TGTGCTAGTGGTTCGCCGGGACAGGGAGCTTCCTACGAGCAGTACTTC; CDR3: CASGSPGQGASYEQYF; J: TRBJ2-7; V: TRBV12-5; size: NA; D: TRBD1
DNA: TGTGCCAGCGGCGTAGAGGGACTAGCGAGCCTCACAGATACGCAGTATTTT; CDR3: CASGVEGLASLTDTQYF; J: TRBJ2-3; V: TRBV9; size: once; D: TRBD2
DNA: TGTGCCAGCTCAGAAAGACAGGGTGATCAGCCCCAGCATTTT; CDR3: CASSERQGDQPQHF; J: TRBJ1-5; V: TRBV18; size: NA; D: TRBD1
DNA: TGTGCCACTTCAATGAGGCAGCAGGAGGACATTCAGTACTTC; CDR3: CATSMRQQEDIQYF; J: TRBJ2-4; V: TRBV14; size: NA; D: NA
DNA: TGTGCCAGCAGCTTGGAGAGAGCTGAGCAGTTCTTC; CDR3: CASSLERAEQFF; J: TRBJ2-1; V: TRBV5-6; size: NA; D: NA
DNA: TGCAGCGCCTCCGGGACAGGGGCCAGGGAGCAGTTCTTC; CDR3: CSASGTGAREQFF; J: TRBJ2-1; V: TRBV29-1; size: NA; D: TRBD1
DNA: TGTGCCAGCCGGGCGGGGCAGAACTATGGCTACACCTTC; CDR3: CASRAGQNYGYTF; J: TRBJ1-2; V: TRBV6-5; size: NA; D: NA
DNA: TGTGCCAGCAGCCTCTACAGCAGCCCCCGGGCTAGCGGGGGGGGGAATGAGCAGTTCTTC; CDR3: CASSLYSSPRASGGGNEQFF; J: TRBJ2-1; V: TRBV13; size: NA; D: TRBD2
DNA: TGTGCCAGCAGCTCGTCTAGCGGGAGCACTTACGAGCAGTACTTC; CDR3: CASSSSSGSTYEQYF; J: TRBJ2-7; V: TRBV7-6; size: NA; D: TRBD2
DNA: TGTGCCAGCATCCCTAACAGCTACAATGAGCAGTTCTTC; CDR3: CASIPNSYNEQFF; J: TRBJ2-1; V: TRBV21-1; size: NA; D: NA
DNA: TGCGCCAGCAGCTTGGACGGGACAGGGAGCAATCAGCCCCAGCATTTT; CDR3: CASSLDGTGSNQPQHF; J: TRBJ1-5; V: TRBV5-1; size: few; D: TRBD1
DNA: TGTGCCAGCAGAGGTGGGACAGTCCTGAACACTGAAGCTTTCTTT; CDR3: CASRGGTVLNTEAFF; J: TRBJ1-1; V: TRBV2; size: once; D: TRBD1
DNA: TGTGCCAGTAGTAAGGGGCGGGAGACCGGGGAGCTGTTTTTT; CDR3: CASSKGRETGELFF; J: TRBJ2-2; V: TRBV19; size: NA; D: TRBD2
DNA: TGTGCCAGTAGTCTTGGACAGGGAGTCACTGAAGCTTTCTTT; CDR3: CASSLGQGVTEAFF; J: TRBJ1-1; V: TRBV19; size: NA; D: TRBD1
DNA: TGTGCCAGCAGCCGCCTAGCCGAGACTGGAAACACCATATATTTT; CDR3: CASSRLAETGNTIYF; J: TRBJ1-3; V: TRBV6-5; size: NA; D: NA
DNA: TGTGCCAGCTCACCGATCGGGCCCGGGACTAGCGTATGCGAGCAGTACTTC; CDR3: CASSPIGPGTSVCEQYF; J: TRBJ2-7; V: TRBV18; size: NA; D: TRBD2
DNA: TGCAGTGCTACGAGGGGGCACGAGCAGTACTTC; CDR3: CSATRGHEQYF; J: TRBJ2-7; V: TRBV20-1; size: once; D: TRBD1
DNA: TGTGCCTGGAGTGTACAGGGGAACAATAATTCACCCCTCCACTTT; CDR3: CAWSVQGNNNSPLHF; J: TRBJ1-6; V: TRBV30; size: NA; D: TRBD1
DNA: TGTGCCAGCAGCTTAGACAGGGGCTACGAGCAGTACTTC; CDR3: CASSLDRGYEQYF; J: TRBJ2-7; V: TRBV11-3; size: NA; D: NA
DNA: TGTGCCACCATGACGCGCGGGAGGCCCCGGGGGAATGAGCAGTTCTTC; CDR3: CATMTRGRPRGNEQFF; J: TRBJ2-1; V: TRBV2; size: NA; D: TRBD2
DNA: TGTGCCAGCTCACCAAATTCGGACAGGGGTGAGCAGTTCTTC; CDR3: CASSPNSDRGEQFF; J: TRBJ2-1; V: TRBV18; size: NA; D: TRBD1
DNA: TGTGCCAGCAGGGACAGGGGGAAAATGAGGGCTTTCTTT; CDR3: CASRDRGKMRAFF; J: TRBJ1-1; V: TRBV6-1; size: NA; D: TRBD1
DNA: TGTGCCAGCAGCCAAGAACCGGGACTAGTCTCGGAGACCCAGTACTTC; CDR3: CASSQEPGLVSETQYF; J: TRBJ2-5; V: TRBV4-2; size: NA; D: TRBD2
DNA: TGTGCCAGCAGTTCCCCGACTAGCGGGGGTGTATACGAGCAGTACTTC; CDR3: CASSSPTSGGVYEQYF; J: TRBJ2-7; V: TRBV28; size: NA; D: TRBD2